This T cell receptor beta chain was sequenced during a study of radiotherapy plus CTLA-4 blockade in lung cancer. Across the whole study: Objective responses arose in approximately 19% of patients, and about 32% experienced disease control. Study results and limitations: Clones derived from tumor TCRs expanded in blood after radiotherapy plus ipilimumab. Response was reportedly best predicted by early blood T cell clone dynamics, with interferon-beta.

Profiling relied on immunoSEQ multiplex PCR, and the TCRdb table lists in-frame clones only, not all of them. The sample shows tens of thousands of clones, around 86% of them seen only once. Per the germline V gene, CDR1 is MNHEY and CDR2 is SMNVEV (reference sequence). The V end lost 5 bases, the J end lost 2 bases, and 12 bases lay between the germline ends. The CDR3 has 14 residues. Comments on this clone: Its antigen is undetermined.

This clonotype was obtained from a human donor with non-small cell lung cancer who had a partial response to radiotherapy plus ipilimumab. The sequencing used peripheral blood, collected from a patient treated with radiotherapy plus ipilimumab. The chain couples TRBV27 to TRBJ1-2; D gene uncertain. CDR3 DNA sequence: TGTGCCAGCAGTCCCAGGACGGGAAACTATGGCTACACCTTC. Protein sequence: CASSPRTGNYGYTF.